Listed here are 13 T cell receptor beta chains from one sample, sequenced in a study of cytomegalovirus exposure and HLA in healthy donors. Use of 60 Vbeta and 13 Jbeta primers characterized the PCR. Using immunoSEQ multiplex PCR, the repertoire was profiled, and TCRdb retains in-frame clones only, with some absent. This sample's clone table lists roughly 120,000 clones. Sample: PBMCs. All receptors come from a man aged 25 to 45 in good health and CMV-seronegative.

Here the CDR3 reads CASSRQDRPSTDTQYF. The CDR3 coding sequence is TGCGCCAGCAGCCGCCAAGACAGGCCGAGCACAGATACGCAGTATTTT. The chain is built from TRBV4-1 and TRBJ2-3, with D maybe TRBD1 (6 bases). Germline CDR1 MGHRA, CDR2 YSYEKL. Trimming shortened V by 4 bases and J by 0 bases, and 14 bases separated the two germline ends. The CDR3 covers 16 residues.

The rearrangement links TRBV30 to TRBJ2-1; no firm D call. Trimming cost V 0 bases and J 5 bases, with 14 bases left between them. This CDR3 spans 15 amino acids. Germline V gene data show CDR1 as GTSNPN and CDR2 as SVGIG (reference sequence). CDR3 in amino acids: CAWSVSIEVHNEQFF. The CDR3 coding sequence is TGTGCCTGGAGTGTAAGCATCGAGGTCCACAATGAGCAGTTCTTC.

The CDR3 DNA reads TGTGCCACCCTGACTAGCAGTAGTTACGAGCAGTACTTC. Translated: CATLTSSSYEQYF. The chain carries TRBV28 and TRBJ2-7; 7 bases are a match to TRBD2. Germline assignment: CDR1 MDHEN and CDR2 SYDVKM. This CDR3 contains 13 residues. After removal of 10 bases from V and 4 bases from J, the junction contained 10 bases not matched to a gene.

J is TRBJ2-1 and V is TRBV6-5; 10 positions agree with TRBD1. Germline trimming cut 2 bases from V and 7 bases from J; bases unmatched to any gene: 5. The CDR3 sequence is 15 residues long. Looked up from germline, CDR1 is MNHEY and CDR2 is SVGAGI. The CDR3: CASSYGGQGINEQFF. DNA of the CDR3: TGTGCCAGCAGTTACGGGGGACAGGGGATTAATGAGCAGTTCTTC.

The rearrangement joins TRBV27 to TRBJ2-7; 8 bases match TRBD2. Germline V gene lookup returns CDR1 MNHEY and CDR2 SMNVEV (reference sequence). V lost 4 bases and J lost 1; bases outside the gene matches: 3. This CDR3 spans 14 amino acids. CDR3 region: CASSSASGSYEQYF. The CDR3 nucleotides are TGTGCCAGCAGTTCGGCTAGCGGGTCCTACGAGCAGTACTTC.

The chain carries TRBV28 and TRBJ1-4; 7 bases fit TRBD1. Germline CDR1 is MDHEN and CDR2 is SYDVKM. The CDR3 contains 15 residues. V dropped 2 bases and J dropped 8; count of bases not matched to a gene: 8. CDR3 DNA: TGTGCCAGCAGTTTAAACAGGGGTATGGAGGAAAAACTGTTTTTT. As protein: CASSLNRGMEEKLFF.

The CDR3 spells CASFSGGGNTEAFF. CDR3 bases: TGTGCCAGCTTTTCAGGGGGTGGGAACACTGAAGCTTTCTTT. The rearrangement links TRBV25-1 to TRBJ1-1, with 7 bases identical to TRBD1. Germline V gene sequence: CDR1 MGHDK, CDR2 SYGVNS. The CDR3 sequence is 14 residues long. V trimming: 8 bases; J trimming: 1 base; junction bases outside the gene matches: 7.

This chain links TRBV5-1 with TRBJ2-1; 12 positions agree with TRBD1. J lost 9 bases, V lost 3 bases, and 10 bases had no gene match. The V gene's germline CDR1 is SGHRS and CDR2 YFSETQ. This CDR3 spans 16 amino acids. The CDR3 reads CASSSFPGQGAGEQFF. In DNA, the CDR3 is TGCGCCAGCAGCTCCTTTCCGGGACAGGGGGCTGGTGAGCAGTTCTTC.

The chain employs TRBV29-1 and TRBJ2-7, with 11 bases that match TRBD2. The CDR3 length is 14 residues. Losses at the gene ends were 5 bases for V and 1 base for J; bases not matched to a gene: 4. The germline CDR1 and CDR2 sequences are SQVTM and ANQGSEA. The CDR3 DNA follows: TGCAGCGTTATCCTAGCGGGGGGTTCCTACGAGCAGTACTTC. Protein product: CSVILAGGSYEQYF.

The rearrangement joins TRBV30 to TRBJ1-3; D possibly corresponds to TRBD1 (5 bases). This CDR3 has 13 amino acids. The V and J ends lost 7 bases and 8 bases respectively, with 18 bases between them. Germline V CDR1 and CDR2: GTSNPN, SVGIG (reference sequence). The CDR3 sequence is CAFRSQGADTIYF. The CDR3 coding sequence is TGTGCCTTTCGTTCCCAGGGCGCAGACACCATATATTTT.

The V gene is TRBV28, the J gene TRBJ1-2; TRBD1 aligns across 7 bases. V trimming: 5 bases; J trimming: 1 base; junction bases outside the gene matches: 7. The CDR3 is made up of 15 amino acids. CDR1 and CDR2 from the germline V gene are MDHEN and SYDVKM. The CDR3 protein is CASSPGTVFNYGYTF. For the CDR3, the DNA is TGTGCCAGCAGTCCCGGGACAGTTTTTAACTATGGCTACACCTTC.

The chain carries TRBV11-2 and TRBJ1-2, with 9 bases identical to TRBD1. V shed 5 bases, J shed 4 bases, and the junction held 2 bases outside the gene matches. CDR3 length: 13 residues. Germline values: CDR1 SGHAT, CDR2 FQNNGV. The chain's CDR3 is CASSPDRGYGYTF. CDR3 nucleotide sequence: TGTGCCAGCAGCCCGGACAGGGGCTATGGCTACACCTTC.

The chain's CDR3 is CASSLAGLEGYTF. CDR3 DNA sequence: TGTGCCAGCAGCTTAGCGGGACTTGAGGGCTACACCTTC. The rearrangement joins TRBV7-8 to TRBJ1-2, with a weak D call TRBD1 (5 bases). The V and J ends lost 0 bases and 8 bases respectively, with 10 bases between them. Germline V gene lookup returns CDR1 SGHVS and CDR2 FQNEAQ. The CDR3 covers 13 residues. The whole variable domain, filled in from reference TRBV7-8 and TRBJ1-2, reads GAGVSQSPRYKVAKRGQDVALRCDPISGHVSLFWYQQALGQGPEFLTYFQNEAQLDKSGLPSDRFFAERPEGSVSTLKIQRTQQEDSAVYLCASSLAGLEGYTFGSGTRLTVV.